Each of the 19 T cell receptor beta chains below was sequenced from the same sample in a study of a mutant IDH1 vaccine in newly diagnosed glioma listed by TCRdb under 2021. What the time point label conveys for this sample: week 11, during vaccination. Each vaccine dose, consisting of 300 ug of a 20-mer mutant IDH1 peptide in Montanide, was administered subcutaneously with topical imiquimod. No cognate antigen is known for these TCRs. Receptors were amplified or captured by the immunoSEQ multiplex PCR assay. TCRdb's version of the immuneACCESS table is confined to in-frame rearrangements and falls short of the full clone set. An unresolved V gene accounts for under half of the shortfall where checked; the remainder is of unknown origin. The sample table records tens of thousands of clones; around 83% of these occur just once. Of the sample, 2% to 2.5% falls within the top ten clones. Here the sequenced sample was PBMCs, taken from a glioma patient whose treatment included an IDH1 peptide vaccine. These receptors all come from a man aged 35 to 55 with glioma.

V gene TRBV28 combines with J gene TRBJ2-4, with D possibly TRBD2 on 7 matching bases. Trimming took off 9 bases at V and 0 bases at J, with 15 bases between the two ends. The CDR3 is 15 residues long. Germline loops: CDR1 MDHEN, CDR2 SYDVKM. In nucleotides, the CDR3 is TGTGCCAGTTGGGAGGGGGGAGAAGCCAAAAACATTCAGTACTTC. Residues: CASWEGGEAKNIQYF.

CDR3 amino acids: CASSLVKADTQYF. CDR3 nucleotides: TGTGCCAGCAGCTTAGTCAAGGCAGATACGCAGTATTTT. The chain links TRBV7-2 to TRBJ2-3; D is ambiguous. V gave up 1 base and J gave up 4 bases, with 6 bases separating them. The CDR3 has 13 amino acids. Germline V gene lookup returns CDR1 SGHTA and CDR2 FQGNSA.

The rearrangement joins TRBV6-5 to TRBJ2-5; 9 positions agree with TRBD1. The CDR3 length is 15 residues. The germline V gene encodes CDR1 MNHEY and CDR2 SVGAGI. Trimming at V came to 1 base and at J to 1 base, leaving 1 base not matched to a gene. The CDR3 spells CASSYYRGLQETQYF. Written as DNA, the CDR3 is TGTGCCAGCAGTTACTACAGGGGGCTCCAAGAGACCCAGTACTTC.

This rearrangement joins TRBV6-1 to TRBJ2-3; the D gene is possibly TRBD2 (6 bases). Trimming took off 7 bases at V and 3 bases at J, with 14 bases between the two ends. The length of the CDR3 is 14 residues. Looked up from germline, CDR1 is MNHNS and CDR2 is SASEGT. The CDR3: CASTLGGRTDTQYF. As DNA, the CDR3 is TGTGCCAGCACCCTCGGGGGAAGGACAGATACGCAGTATTTT.

The rearrangement links TRBV27 to TRBJ2-1; 12 nucleotides match TRBD2. The CDR3 length is 15 residues. Per germline, CDR1 MNHEY and CDR2 SMNVEV (reference sequence). With V trimmed by 5 bases and J by 7 bases, 6 bases remained unmatched. The CDR3 nucleotides read TGTGCCAGCAGTCCAAGGGGGACTAGCGGGAATGAGCAGTTCTTC. It encodes CASSPRGTSGNEQFF.

A single count supports this clone. This sequence joins TRBV5-4 and TRBJ1-1, with D perhaps TRBD1 (5 bases). Trimming shortened V by 0 bases and J by 8 bases, and 14 bases separated the two germline ends. Per germline, CDR1 SGHNT and CDR2 YYREEE (reference sequence). There are 14 residues in the CDR3. The DNA of the CDR3 is TGTGCCAGCAGCTTGGGACGGGGCGAAGTCGAAGCTTTCTTT. It encodes CASSLGRGEVEAFF.

The chain's CDR3 is CAINRSGSYGYTF. CDR3 nucleotide sequence: TGTGCCATCAACAGGTCAGGGTCCTATGGCTACACCTTC. This chain joins TRBV10-3 and TRBJ1-2; a possible D gene is TRBD1 (5 bases). This CDR3 spans 13 amino acids. Germline CDR1 reads ENHRY; CDR2 reads SYGVKD. V was pared by 7 bases and J by 4 bases, with 13 bases between.

The V gene is TRBV5-1, the J gene TRBJ2-3; TRBD2 aligns across 7 bases. The CDR3 is 16 amino acids. CDR1 is SGHRS, CDR2 YFSETQ, per germline. V lost 0 bases, J lost 4 bases, and 8 bases stayed unmatched. CDR3 DNA sequence: TGCGCCAGCAGCTTGGCCCCGTCGGGAGGTTCAGATACGCAGTATTTT. This sequence encodes CASSLAPSGGSDTQYF.

The J gene is TRBJ2-2, the V gene TRBV15, with a tentative D call TRBD2 (6 bases). CDR1 is LNHNV, CDR2 YYDKDF, per germline (reference sequence). This CDR3 is 13 amino acids long. V was shortened by 5 bases and J by 4 bases, with 8 bases between the two germline ends. CDR3 bases: TGTGCCACCAGCGGGAGGCGCACCGGGGAGCTGTTTTTT. Its translation is CATSGRRTGELFF.

V is TRBV5-5 and J is TRBJ2-7; possible D gene TRBD1, 5 bases. Germline-derived CDR1 and CDR2 are SGHKS and YYEKEE (reference sequence). V lost 2 bases, J lost 3 bases, and 12 bases lay in between. CDR3 length: 14 residues. CDR3 sequence: CASSFGLGDYEQYF. CDR3 nucleotides: TGTGCCAGCAGCTTTGGGCTAGGGGACTACGAGCAGTACTTC.

The chain is built from TRBV6-6 and TRBJ2-7; D ambiguous. This CDR3 is built from 14 residues. V lost 6 bases and J lost 0, with 12 bases in between. The germline gives CDR1 MNHNY, CDR2 SVGAGI (reference sequence). This CDR3 is CASRSRTASYEQYF. The CDR3 nucleotides read TGTGCCAGCAGGTCTCGGACGGCCTCCTACGAGCAGTACTTC.

The chain carries TRBV5-1 and TRBJ2-4; TRBD2 agrees at 11 bases. V trimming: 0 bases; J trimming: 3 bases; junction bases outside the gene matches: 8. The CDR3 spans 18 residues. Germline V lookup: CDR1 SGHRS, CDR2 YFSETQ. The CDR3 sequence is CASSLAVAGGPGKNIQYF. The CDR3 DNA reads as TGCGCCAGCAGCTTGGCGGTAGCGGGAGGGCCTGGCAAAAACATTCAGTACTTC.

The chain joins TRBV27 to TRBJ2-1, with 7 bases matching TRBD2. V lost 5 bases to trimming and J lost 0 bases; unmatched junction nucleotides: 7. Germline-derived CDR1 and CDR2 are MNHEY and SMNVEV (reference sequence). The CDR3 is 16 amino acids. The DNA for the CDR3 is TGTGCCAGCAGTACCCGGGACTACTACTCCTACAATGAGCAGTTCTTC. It yields the protein CASSTRDYYSYNEQFF.

The V and J genes are TRBV27 and TRBJ2-1; 9 nucleotides agree with TRBD1. CDR1 and CDR2 (germline): MNHEY, SMNVEV (reference sequence). The J segment lost 4 bases and the V segment lost 3 bases, leaving 7 bases of the junction unmatched. The CDR3 is made up of 16 amino acids. CDR3 coding DNA: TGTGCCAGCAGTTTCGTCGTGGGACAGGGTTACAATGAGCAGTTCTTC. Translation: CASSFVVGQGYNEQFF.

The gene calls are TRBV6-5 and TRBJ2-4, with a tentative D call TRBD1 (6 bases). Deletions cut 5 bases from V and 7 bases from J, with 15 bases between. Germline V gene lookup returns CDR1 MNHEY and CDR2 SVGAGI. The CDR3 consists of 14 residues. The CDR3 protein is CASSGARGMNIQYF. The DNA for the CDR3 is TGTGCCAGCAGTGGCGCTAGGGGGATGAACATTCAGTACTTC.

This clone was recorded once. The chain uses TRBV2 and TRBJ2-3; D may be TRBD2 (7 bases). Germline loops: CDR1 SNHLY, CDR2 FYNNEI. The V end was cut by 6 bases, the J end by 7 bases, with 23 bases between. This CDR3 comprises 16 residues. The CDR3 nucleotides read TGTGCCAGCAGGGAACTGGGGGGGCGAATGGGAAATACGCAGTATTTT. Its protein is CASRELGGRMGNTQYF.

The chain links TRBV18 to TRBJ1-1; possibly TRBD1 for D (6 bases). The germline V gene encodes CDR1 KGHSH and CDR2 LQKENI. CDR3 length equals 13 residues. Trimming took 3 bases from V and 3 from J, leaving 8 bases between them. DNA of the CDR3: TGTGCCAGCTCACCCCGGACAGACACTGAAGCTTTCTTT. It yields the protein CASSPRTDTEAFF.

The chain recombines TRBV7-3 with TRBJ2-5; no definite D call. Trimming cost V 0 bases and J 2 bases, with 10 bases left between them. This CDR3 is built from 15 residues. Germline CDR1 reads SGHTA; CDR2 reads FQGTGA. The CDR3 DNA follows: TGTGCCAGCAGCTTAACGTTAAATCCGCAAGAGACCCAGTACTTC. This gives the protein CASSLTLNPQETQYF.

This rearrangement joins TRBV7-9 to TRBJ2-2; possible D gene TRBD1, 5 bases. From germline, CDR1 is SEHNR and CDR2 FQNEAQ (reference sequence). V lost 3 bases and J lost 6, with 17 bases in between. This CDR3 has 16 residues. CDR3 DNA sequence: TGTGCCAGCAGCTTTACGCCCCACATGGGGCCCGGGGAGCTGTTTTTT. It yields the protein CASSFTPHMGPGELFF. Supplemented by reference TRBV7-9 and TRBJ2-2, the full variable domain reads DTGVSQNPRHKITKRGQNVTFRCDPISEHNRLYWYRQTLGQGPEFLTYFQNEAQLEKSRLLSDRFSAERPKGSFSTLEIQRTEQGDSAMYLCASSFTPHMGPGELFFGEGSRLTVL.